This T cell receptor beta chain was identified during a study of T cells after yellow fever vaccination. The V gene's germline CDR1 is SGHTA and CDR2 FQGNSA. The CDR3 has 17 amino acids. Unmatched junction bases numbered 7, after V lost 1 base and J lost 1 base. Each CDR3 protein gets one entry after TCRdb re-called the 5' RACE reads with MiXCR. Of around 600,000 distinct CDR3 sequences in the sample, roughly 12% were seen once. This TCR derives from a man between 25 and 39 years old who received the YFV17D yellow fever vaccine. The sample in question was PBMCs, obtained on the day of the yellow fever booster vaccination. The chain is built from TRBV7-2 and TRBJ2-3; TRBD1 aligns across 8 bases. The CDR3 sequence is CASSLVATGAGTDTQYF. The CDR3 DNA reads TGTGCCAGCAGCTTAGTCGCGACAGGGGCGGGCACAGATACGCAGTATTTT.